This TCR beta chain was sequenced during a study of blood T cell repertoires in COVID-19. Study overall: Researchers got acute and convalescent COVID-19 samples from the United States, Italy and Spain. T cells, B-cell-depleted T cells, or PBMCs supplied cDNA or gDNA.

Unmatched junction bases numbered 5, after V lost 3 bases and J lost 2 bases. The CDR3 has 15 residues. Germline loops: CDR1 SNHLY, CDR2 FYNNEI. Original methodology: Amplification of reference gene primers was used by the study to estimate nucleated cell counts. Generated by immunoSEQ multiplex PCR, the TCRdb table keeps only in-frame clones and is missing some. V, J and clone size reflect that table, while D and trimming were determined from the DNA. Among around 130,000 clones listed, 84% were seen once. The chain couples TRBV2 to TRBJ2-3, with 7 bases matching TRBD2. Sequenced sample: peripheral blood. The TCR sequence derives from a man in his 60s with acute or convalescent COVID-19. The CDR3 DNA is TGTGCCAGCAGTGAGGGGGGGATAGACACAGATACGCAGTATTTT. Protein: CASSEGGIDTDTQYF.